The 21 T cell receptor beta chains presented below share a single source sample, sequenced in a study of blood T cell repertoires in COVID-19. Repertoires were generated with immunoSEQ multiplex PCR, while TCRdb's copy carries only in-frame clones and drops some. Of some 200,000 clones listed, 83% are singletons. What was sequenced was PBMCs or T cells enriched from blood (not recorded which). These receptors originate from a woman in her forties or fifties who had been exposed to COVID-19.

This CDR3 is CASSDLHRGRGNTEAFF. In DNA form, the CDR3 reads TGCGCCAGCAGTGATCTTCACAGGGGCCGAGGGAACACTGAAGCTTTCTTT. The V call is TRBV10-2, the J call TRBJ1-1; 7 bases align to TRBD1. Germline lookup yields CDR1 WSHSY and CDR2 SAAADI. CDR3 length: 17 amino acids. Trimming removed 3 bases from V and 1 base from J; junction bases left unmatched: 11.

V is TRBV7-9 and J is TRBJ2-2; TRBD1 matches 7 bases. This CDR3 is built from 17 residues. With 4 bases clipped from V and 1 base from J, the junction kept 9 bases outside the gene matches. The V gene's germline CDR1 is SEHNR and CDR2 FQNEAQ (reference sequence). The chain's CDR3 is CASSWTGEILNTGELFF. The CDR3 coding sequence is TGTGCCAGCAGCTGGACAGGTGAAATCCTGAACACCGGGGAGCTGTTTTTT.

This rearrangement joins TRBV4-1 to TRBJ1-2; 7 bases line up with TRBD1. V lost 4 bases and J lost 1; bases outside the gene matches: 6. The CDR3 runs to 15 residues. Per the germline V gene, CDR1 is MGHRA and CDR2 is YSYEKL. The CDR3 nucleotides read TGCGCCAGCAGCCGGACAGGAGGGGTTAACTATGGCTACACCTTC. Encoded protein: CASSRTGGVNYGYTF.

This chain links TRBV18 with TRBJ1-2; 11 nucleotides match TRBD1. The V gene's germline CDR1 is KGHSH and CDR2 LQKENI. CDR3 length equals 15 residues. J lost 6 bases, V lost 8 bases, and 11 bases had no gene match. The CDR3 DNA follows: TGTGCCAGCGCAGCCGGGACAGGGGGATACGATGGCTACACCTTC. This translates into CASAAGTGGYDGYTF.

The V call is TRBV6-5, the J call TRBJ2-2; D is uncertain. CDR1 is MNHEY and CDR2 is SVGAGI in the germline V gene. The ends were cut back, 6 bases at V and 1 base at J, with 6 bases in the middle. This CDR3 is built from 13 residues. The CDR3 loop reads CASRRQNTGELFF. CDR3 nucleotide sequence: TGTGCCAGCAGGCGACAGAACACCGGGGAGCTGTTTTTT.

The V gene is TRBV7-8, the J gene TRBJ1-2; 10 nucleotides align to TRBD1. Looked up from germline, CDR1 is SGHVS and CDR2 is FQNEAQ. This CDR3 spans 19 amino acids. With V trimmed by 5 bases and J by 0 bases, 15 bases remained unmatched. CDR3 region: CASSPMIRTGGTSNYGYTF. CDR3 sequence (DNA): TGTGCCAGCAGCCCGATGATACGGACAGGGGGTACCTCTAACTATGGCTACACCTTC.

CDR3 in DNA: TGTGCCAGCAGTTACGGCCCAGCGGGGGGTTATGAGCAGTTCTTC. It encodes CASSYGPAGGYEQFF. This sequence joins TRBV6-2 or TRBV6-3 and TRBJ2-1; 9 nucleotides line up with TRBD2. The ends lost 2 bases at V and 8 bases at J; junction bases unmatched: 7. The CDR3 consists of 15 residues. CDR1 and CDR2 from the germline V gene are MNHEY and SVGEGT.

In its sample, this clone was seen once. The chain recombines TRBV11-2 with TRBJ2-5; D is perhaps TRBD2 (7 bases). The germline V gene encodes CDR1 SGHAT and CDR2 FQNNGV. There are 16 residues in the CDR3. Trimming took off 7 bases at V and 5 bases at J, with 23 bases between the two ends. CDR3 nucleotides: TGTGCCAGCACCCTCAGCTGGGGGGGCCTTTGGGAGACCCAGTACTTC. This encodes CASTLSWGGLWETQYF. Full variable domain (outside the CDR3, taken from reference TRBV11-2 and TRBJ2-5): EAGVAQSPRYKIIEKRQSVAFWCNPISGHATLYWYQQILGQGPKLLIQFQNNGVVDDSQLPKDRFSAERLKGVDSTLKIQPAKLEDSAVYLCASTLSWGGLWETQYFGPGTRLLVL.

This clone was recorded once. The J gene is TRBJ2-3, the V gene TRBV14, with 9 bases lining up with TRBD1. The germline V gene encodes CDR1 SGHDN and CDR2 FVKESK. After removal of 3 bases from V and 8 bases from J, the junction contained 6 bases not matched to a gene. This CDR3 comprises 14 residues. The chain's CDR3 is CASSQGQGLSTQYF. In nucleotides, the CDR3 is TGTGCCAGCAGCCAGGGACAGGGCTTGAGTACGCAGTATTTT.

The chain employs TRBV20-1 and TRBJ2-1; 9 bases match TRBD2. This CDR3 spans 14 amino acids. With V trimmed by 3 bases and J by 6 bases, 6 bases remained unmatched. Germline V gives CDR1 DFQATT, CDR2 SNEGSKA (reference sequence). Here the CDR3 reads CSASPAGGTNEQFF. CDR3 DNA sequence: TGCAGTGCTAGTCCAGCGGGGGGCACCAATGAGCAGTTCTTC.

This clone has just a few counts. The chain recombines TRBV7-2 with TRBJ1-5; 9 bases fit TRBD1. The CDR3 covers 17 residues. The J segment lost 0 bases and the V segment lost 1 base, leaving 4 bases of the junction unmatched. The germline V gene encodes CDR1 SGHTA and CDR2 FQGNSA. The CDR3 is CASSLVGTGTSNQPQHF. The CDR3 nucleotides read TGTGCCAGCAGCTTAGTGGGGACAGGGACTAGCAATCAGCCCCAGCATTTT.

V usage is TRBV5-5 and J usage is TRBJ2-5; D might be TRBD1 (5 bases). CDR3 length: 14 residues. Trimming left V 2 bases short and J 4 bases short, with 12 bases between. CDR1 is SGHKS, CDR2 YYEKEE, per germline (reference sequence). CDR3 residues: CASSLFGAAETQYF. DNA of the CDR3: TGTGCCAGCAGCTTATTTGGGGCGGCAGAGACCCAGTACTTC.

J is TRBJ2-1 and V is TRBV29-1, with TRBD1 matching over 10 bases. The ends lost 4 bases at V and 6 bases at J; junction bases unmatched: 6. The CDR3 runs to 14 residues. CDR1 is SQVTM, CDR2 ANQGSEA, per germline. The CDR3 protein is CSVGGTGAFNEQFF. CDR3 in DNA: TGCAGCGTTGGGGGGACAGGGGCCTTCAATGAGCAGTTCTTC.

V usage is TRBV18 and J usage is TRBJ2-5; TRBD1 might be the D (6 bases). Germline CDR1 reads KGHSH; CDR2 reads LQKENI. V lost 6 bases and J lost 8, with 19 bases in between. The CDR3 loop spans 14 amino acids. CDR3 DNA: TGTGCCAGCTCGCCTGCAGGGGAAGCTATCACCCAGTACTTC. Translation: CASSPAGEAITQYF.

V usage is TRBV2 and J usage is TRBJ1-4; D is undetermined. This CDR3 has 13 amino acids. Germline lookup yields CDR1 SNHLY and CDR2 FYNNEI. Trimming removed 3 bases from V and 13 bases from J, with 15 bases in between. CDR3 DNA: TGTGCCAGCAGTGATTCGTCGGAGCGCGCACTGTTTTTT. This translates into CASSDSSERALFF.

The chain joins TRBV16 to TRBJ1-1, with D hard to call. Per germline, CDR1 KGHSY and CDR2 FQNENV. Trimming left V 0 bases short and J 1 base short, with 9 bases between. The length of the CDR3 is 15 residues. The CDR3 loop reads CASSQSTSGNTEAFF. The CDR3 DNA reads as TGTGCCAGCAGCCAATCCACTTCCGGGAACACTGAAGCTTTCTTT.

The genes are TRBV19 and TRBJ1-1; TRBD1 matches at 11 bases. This CDR3 has 16 amino acids. With V trimmed by 7 bases and J by 0 bases, 7 bases remained unmatched. Germline lookup yields CDR1 LNHDA and CDR2 SQIVND (reference sequence). The CDR3 spells CASTTPGQGVNTEAFF. CDR3 sequence (DNA): TGTGCCAGTACCACACCGGGACAGGGGGTGAACACTGAAGCTTTCTTT.

CDR3 nucleotide sequence: TGTGCCACCAGCGGTGACCCGGGAGATACGCAGTATTTT. Its translation: CATSGDPGDTQYF. The chain uses TRBV15 and TRBJ2-3; D gene unclear. Germline-derived CDR1 and CDR2 are LNHNV and YYDKDF (reference sequence). CDR3 length: 13 amino acids. Trimming pared 5 bases from V and 5 bases from J, leaving 11 bases between.

V usage is TRBV19 and J usage is TRBJ1-2; 9 bases fit TRBD1. J gave up 4 bases and V 6 bases, and 6 bases lay outside the gene matches. The CDR3 loop spans 14 amino acids. CDR1 and CDR2 from the germline V gene are LNHDA and SQIVND (reference sequence). CDR3 nucleotides: TGTGCCAGTAGCCGGGGGACAGGGCTCTATGGCTACACCTTC. Its translation is CASSRGTGLYGYTF.

The genes are TRBV5-5 and TRBJ2-3, with TRBD1 matching over 8 bases. CDR3 length equals 15 residues. After removal of 4 bases from V and 4 bases from J, the junction contained 8 bases not matched to a gene. Germline V gene lookup returns CDR1 SGHKS and CDR2 YYEKEE (reference sequence). CDR3 in DNA: TGTGCCAGCAGCCCCCAGGGGGCCAAGGCAGATACGCAGTATTTT. Amino acids: CASSPQGAKADTQYF.

CDR3 loop: CASASGGGYEQYF. The CDR3 region has the DNA TGCGCCAGCGCGTCCGGGGGAGGATACGAGCAGTACTTC. The chain recombines TRBV10-2 with TRBJ2-7; possibly TRBD2 for D (6 bases). V was pared by 8 bases and J by 4 bases, with 15 bases between. CDR1 is WSHSY and CDR2 is SAAADI in the germline V gene. The CDR3 extends over 13 amino acids.